The clone carrying this T cell receptor (beta chain) was detected once. Original processing methods: From reference gene primer amplification, estimates of nucleated cell counts were derived. Only in-frame clones appear in the TCRdb table, and some are missing; sequencing was by immunoSEQ multiplex PCR. The V and J calls and clone size were taken over from that table, and D and trimming were inferred from the DNA. Of some 69,000 clones in the sample, nearly 90% are singletons; the top ten hold about 5%. The data were obtained in a study of blood T cell repertoires in COVID-19. Study background: The samples span acute and convalescent COVID-19 from the United States, Italy and Spain. T cells, B-cell-depleted T cells, or PBMCs provided the cDNA or gDNA that served as material.

This clonotype originated in a woman aged 45-59 years with active COVID-19. The material sequenced was peripheral blood.

The CDR3 here is CASSLRLAGGEDTQYF. CDR3 in DNA: TGTGCCAGCAGCTTACGACTAGCGGGAGGCGAAGATACGCAGTATTTT. The chain uses TRBV7-3 and TRBJ2-3, with 13 bases that match TRBD2. Germline assignment: CDR1 SGHTA and CDR2 FQGTGA. This CDR3 comprises 16 residues. J was trimmed by 5 bases and V by 2 bases; bases with no gene match: 4.